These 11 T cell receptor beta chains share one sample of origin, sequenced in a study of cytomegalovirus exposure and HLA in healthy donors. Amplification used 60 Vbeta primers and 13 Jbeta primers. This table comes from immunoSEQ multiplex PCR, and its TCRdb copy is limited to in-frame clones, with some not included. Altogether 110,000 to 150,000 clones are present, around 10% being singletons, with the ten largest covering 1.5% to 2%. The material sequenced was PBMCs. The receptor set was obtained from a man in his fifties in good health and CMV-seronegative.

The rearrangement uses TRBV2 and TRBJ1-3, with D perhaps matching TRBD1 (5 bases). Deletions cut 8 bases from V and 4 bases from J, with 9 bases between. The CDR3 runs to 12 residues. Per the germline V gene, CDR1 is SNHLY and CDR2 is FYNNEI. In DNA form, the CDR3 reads TGTGCCAGCGGGGGGAAAGGAAACACCATATATTTT. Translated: CASGGKGNTIYF. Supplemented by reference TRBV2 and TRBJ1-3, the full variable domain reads EPEVTQTPSHQVTQMGQEVILRCVPISNHLYFYWYRQILGQKVEFLVSFYNNEISEKSEIFDDQFSVERPDGSNFTLKIRSTKLEDSAMYFCASGGKGNTIYFGEGSWLTVV.

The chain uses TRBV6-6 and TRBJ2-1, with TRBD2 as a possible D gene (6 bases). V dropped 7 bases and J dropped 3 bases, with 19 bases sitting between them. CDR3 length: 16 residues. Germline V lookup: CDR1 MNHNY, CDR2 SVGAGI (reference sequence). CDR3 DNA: TGTGCCAGCACCCCCGGGGAGGCTAGCAGCTACAATGAGCAGTTCTTC. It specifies CASTPGEASSYNEQFF.

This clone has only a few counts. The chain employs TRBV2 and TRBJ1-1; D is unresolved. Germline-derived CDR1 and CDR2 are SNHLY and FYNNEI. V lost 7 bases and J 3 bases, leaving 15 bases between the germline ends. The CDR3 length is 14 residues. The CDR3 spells CASTQQLQDTEAFF. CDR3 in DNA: TGTGCCAGCACACAACAGCTTCAGGACACTGAAGCTTTCTTT.

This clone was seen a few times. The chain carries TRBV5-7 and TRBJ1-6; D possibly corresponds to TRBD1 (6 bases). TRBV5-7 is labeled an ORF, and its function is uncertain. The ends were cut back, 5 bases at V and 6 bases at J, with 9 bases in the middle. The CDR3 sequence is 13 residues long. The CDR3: CASSRGINSPLHF. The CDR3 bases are TGTGCCAGCAGTAGGGGGATTAATTCACCCCTCCACTTT.

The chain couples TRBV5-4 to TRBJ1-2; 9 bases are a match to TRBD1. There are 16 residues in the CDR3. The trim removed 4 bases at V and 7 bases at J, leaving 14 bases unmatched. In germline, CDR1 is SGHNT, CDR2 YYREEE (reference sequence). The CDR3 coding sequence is TGTGCCAGCAGCCGTGGGGACAGGGAATTCTACTCTGGCTACACCTTC. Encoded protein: CASSRGDREFYSGYTF.

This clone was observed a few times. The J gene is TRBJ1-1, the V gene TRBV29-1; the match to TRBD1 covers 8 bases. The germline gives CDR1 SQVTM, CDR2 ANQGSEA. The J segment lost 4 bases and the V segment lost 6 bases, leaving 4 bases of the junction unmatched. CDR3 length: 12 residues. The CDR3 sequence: CSVDRGGTEAFF. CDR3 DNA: TGCAGCGTCGACAGGGGCGGCACTGAAGCTTTCTTT.

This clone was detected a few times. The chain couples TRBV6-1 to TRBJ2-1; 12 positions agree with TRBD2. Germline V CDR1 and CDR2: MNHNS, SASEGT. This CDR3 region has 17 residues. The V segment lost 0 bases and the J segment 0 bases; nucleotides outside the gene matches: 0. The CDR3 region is CASSEATSGSSYNEQFF. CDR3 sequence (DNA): TGTGCCAGCAGTGAAGCGACTAGCGGGAGCTCCTACAATGAGCAGTTCTTC.

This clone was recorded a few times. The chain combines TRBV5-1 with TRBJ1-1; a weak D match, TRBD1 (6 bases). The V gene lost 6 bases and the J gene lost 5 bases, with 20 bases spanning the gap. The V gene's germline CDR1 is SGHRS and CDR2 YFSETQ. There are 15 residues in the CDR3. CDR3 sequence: CASTDNTGLGTEAFF. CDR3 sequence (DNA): TGCGCCAGCACTGATAATACAGGGCTGGGGACTGAAGCTTTCTTT. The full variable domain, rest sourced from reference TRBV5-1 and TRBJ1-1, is KAGVTQTPRYLIKTRGQQVTLSCSPISGHRSVSWYQQTPGQGLQFLFEYFSETQRNKGNFPGRFSGRQFSNSRSEMNVSTLELGDSALYLCASTDNTGLGTEAFFGQGTRLTVV.

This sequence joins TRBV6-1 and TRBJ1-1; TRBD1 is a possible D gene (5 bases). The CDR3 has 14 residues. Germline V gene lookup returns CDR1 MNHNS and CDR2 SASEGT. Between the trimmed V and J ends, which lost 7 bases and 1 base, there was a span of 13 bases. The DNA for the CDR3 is TGTGCCAGCATTAAGAGCCAGGGGAACACTGAAGCTTTCTTT. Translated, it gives CASIKSQGNTEAFF.

CDR3 residues: CASSEQGANYGYTF. CDR3 sequence (DNA): TGTGCCAGCAGTGAACAGGGGGCGAACTATGGCTACACCTTC. This chain links TRBV2 with TRBJ1-2, with 8 positions matching TRBD1. Trimming took 2 bases from V and 2 from J; bases not matched to a gene: 1. The germline V gene has CDR1 SNHLY and CDR2 FYNNEI. CDR3 length equals 14 residues.

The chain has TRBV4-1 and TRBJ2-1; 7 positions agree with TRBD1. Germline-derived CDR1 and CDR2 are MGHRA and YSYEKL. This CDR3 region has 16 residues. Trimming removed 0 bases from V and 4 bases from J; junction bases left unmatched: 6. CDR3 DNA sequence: TGCGCCAGCAGCCAAGATCAACGGGACAGTTACAATGAGCAGTTCTTC. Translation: CASSQDQRDSYNEQFF.